This T cell receptor (beta chain) originates from a study of PD-L1 blockade in urothelial cancer. J was trimmed by 2 bases and V by 7 bases; bases with no gene match: 1. Germline CDR1 is SGHRS and CDR2 is YFSETQ. This CDR3 comprises 12 residues. The time point is: peripheral blood 6 weeks after treatment start. Method: immunoSEQ multiplex PCR; TCRdb's copy keeps in-frame clones and lacks some. The data show just under 45,000 clones, about 83% seen once. Sequencing was performed on PBMCs, taken around atezolizumab (anti-PD-L1) treatment. This TCR was sampled from a man in his sixties with urothelial cancer. The chain has TRBV5-1 and TRBJ1-2; 8 bases agree with TRBD1. CDR3 in amino acids: CASRQGNYGYTF. The CDR3 nucleotides read TGCGCCAGCCGACAGGGGAACTATGGCTACACCTTC.